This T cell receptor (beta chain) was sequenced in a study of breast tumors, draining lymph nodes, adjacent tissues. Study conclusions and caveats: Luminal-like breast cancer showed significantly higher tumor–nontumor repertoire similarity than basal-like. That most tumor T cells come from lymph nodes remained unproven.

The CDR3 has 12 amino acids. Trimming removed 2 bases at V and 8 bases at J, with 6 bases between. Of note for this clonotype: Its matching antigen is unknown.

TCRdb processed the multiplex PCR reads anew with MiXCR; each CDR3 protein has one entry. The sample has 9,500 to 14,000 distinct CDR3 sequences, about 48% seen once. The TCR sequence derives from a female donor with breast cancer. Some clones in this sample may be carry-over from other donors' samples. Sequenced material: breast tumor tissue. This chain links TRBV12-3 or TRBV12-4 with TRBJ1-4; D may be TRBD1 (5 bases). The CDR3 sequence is CASSLRGEKLFF. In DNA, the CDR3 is TGTGCCAGCAGTTTACGGGGGGAAAAACTGTTTTTT.